This T cell receptor (beta chain) was captured by sequencing in a study of T cell responses to AZD1222 COVID-19 vaccine. As for the study in general: Second doses were pooled across both intervals (about 4 or about 12 weeks).

To note about this clone: As yet, its antigen is unknown.

The method was immunoSEQ multiplex PCR; TCRdb's version includes in-frame clones alone and lacks a portion of them. This sample has tens of thousands of clones, with more than 75% found just once. Trimming took off 6 bases at V and 7 bases at J, with 19 bases between the two ends. CDR1 is SNHLY, CDR2 FYNNEI, per germline. The CDR3 contains 15 residues. Study results and caveats: A mostly white British donor set with more females was recruited, and clonal diversity was possibly underestimated.

The chain has TRBV2 and TRBJ1-5; a possible D gene is TRBD1 (6 bases). This TCR derives from an adult in good health. Specimen: peripheral blood, collected on day 0 of AZD1222 vaccination. CDR3 sequence reads: CASSEDPSQGQPQHF. The DNA for the CDR3 is TGTGCCAGCAGCGAGGACCCAAGCCAGGGGCAGCCCCAGCATTTT. Drawing the rest from reference TRBV2 and TRBJ1-5, the complete variable domain is EPEVTQTPSHQVTQMGQEVILRCVPISNHLYFYWYRQILGQKVEFLVSFYNNEISEKSEIFDDQFSVERPDGSNFTLKIRSTKLEDSAMYFCASSEDPSQGQPQHFGDGTRLSIL.